This passage covers 15 T cell receptor beta chains from one sample sequenced in a study of blood T cells in healthy people across ages. For the second PCR, which ran for 7 to 11 cycles, a sample-barcoded 5' primer and a J-beta primer mix were used. TCRdb re-derived calls from the 5' RACE reads in MiXCR, one entry per CDR3 protein. The data hold approximately 900,000 distinct CDR3 sequences, with almost 30% observed a single time. These same data were also listed under a study on T cells of mothers and their children.

Material: blood. Every receptor here comes from a woman between 40 and 55 years old in good health.

The chain uses TRBV6-6 and TRBJ2-7; D remains unclear. V gave up 0 bases and J gave up 4 bases, with 7 bases separating them. The germline CDR1 and CDR2 sequences are MNHNY and SVGAGI (reference sequence). There are 13 residues in the CDR3. The CDR3 loop reads CASSYSADYEQYF. Written as DNA, the CDR3 is TGTGCCAGCAGTTACTCGGCCGATTACGAGCAGTACTTC.

As regards this clonotype: This likely comes from a read error, as the CDR3 has no conserved phenylalanine or tryptophan at its end. The rearrangement uses TRBV20-1 and TRBJ2-1; 7 nucleotides agree with TRBD1. CDR1 and CDR2 from the germline V gene are DFQATT and SNEGSKA (reference sequence). V shed 5 bases and J 1 base; nucleotides not matched to a gene: 5. This CDR3 has 14 residues. CDR3 region: CSAQTGKSYNEQFL. The DNA for the CDR3 is TGCAGTGCTCAGACAGGGAAATCCTACAATGAGCAGTTCTTG.

The V and J genes are TRBV28 and TRBJ1-5; 8 nucleotides match TRBD1. The CDR3 length is 18 residues. Looked up from germline, CDR1 is MDHEN and CDR2 is SYDVKM. V gave up 5 bases and J gave up 0 bases; unmatched junction bases: 12. CDR3 protein: CASSLTGAGLHSNQPQHF. The CDR3 DNA is TGTGCCAGCAGTCTGACAGGGGCTGGCCTTCATAGCAATCAGCCCCAGCATTTT.

The V call is TRBV6-1, the J call TRBJ2-7; 7 nucleotides agree with TRBD1. This CDR3 is built from 14 residues. CDR1 MNHNS and CDR2 SASEGT come from the germline V gene. V lost 8 bases, J lost 0 bases, and 7 bases stayed unmatched. The CDR3 is CASAGGVYSYEQYF. The CDR3 bases are TGTGCCAGCGCAGGGGGTGTTTACTCCTACGAGCAGTACTTC.

The sample holds a few counts of this clonotype. The chain uses TRBV12-3 or TRBV12-4 and TRBJ1-2; possibly TRBD1 for D (5 bases). Trimming left V 5 bases short and J 6 bases short, with 13 bases between. This CDR3 is built from 13 residues. The CDR3 protein is CASSTGPGDGYTF. CDR3 DNA: TGTGCCAGCAGTACAGGACCGGGGGATGGCTACACCTTC.

V is TRBV4-2 and J is TRBJ1-1, with D possibly being TRBD1 (6 bases). The germline CDR1 and CDR2 sequences are LGHNA and YNFKEQ. V was clipped by 6 bases and J by 4 bases, with 18 bases between them. This CDR3 is 15 amino acids long. The DNA of the CDR3 is TGTGCCAGCAGACCCCGGGGGGTAGGGGGCACTGAAGCTTTCTTT. This gives the protein CASRPRGVGGTEAFF.

The sample holds a few counts of this clonotype. The gene calls are TRBV20-1 and TRBJ2-3, with 11 bases identical to TRBD2. Trimming cost V 5 bases and J 0 bases; bases outside gene matches: 4. CDR3 length equals 15 residues. The germline gives CDR1 DFQATT, CDR2 SNEGSKA (reference sequence). The CDR3 protein is CSARLAGGSTDTQYF. DNA of the CDR3: TGCAGTGCTCGCCTAGCGGGGGGAAGCACAGATACGCAGTATTTT.

This clonotype occurred a few times. CDR3 in amino acids: CASSPRQTTAGYTF. The CDR3 nucleotides are TGTGCCAGCTCACCAAGGCAGACAACGGCTGGCTACACCTTC. J is TRBJ1-2 and V is TRBV18; D gene unclear. Germline CDR1 is KGHSH and CDR2 is LQKENI. The CDR3 spans 14 residues. Trimming removed 2 bases at V and 7 bases at J, with 14 bases between.

In its sample, this clonotype was seen many times. The chain joins TRBV7-2 to TRBJ2-5, with 8 bases fitting TRBD2. The CDR3 is made up of 15 amino acids. V dropped 1 base and J dropped 2; count of bases not matched to a gene: 3. CDR1 is SGHTA and CDR2 is FQGNSA in the germline V gene. In DNA form, the CDR3 reads TGTGCCAGCAGCTTAGTGAGCGGGGGTCAAGAGACCCAGTACTTC. As protein: CASSLVSGGQETQYF.

The rearrangement links TRBV3-1 to TRBJ1-2; maybe TRBD1 (6 bases). The CDR3 spans 16 residues. V lost 4 bases and J lost 0, with 15 bases in between. Germline-derived CDR1 and CDR2 are LGHDT and YNNKEL (reference sequence). CDR3 sequence reads: CASSLTDRLANYGYTF. CDR3 nucleotides: TGTGCCAGCAGCCTGACTGACAGGCTAGCTAACTATGGCTACACCTTC.

The gene calls are TRBV29-1 and TRBJ2-5, with D uncertain. CDR3 length: 12 amino acids. Germline lookup yields CDR1 SQVTM and CDR2 ANQGSEA. The germline V and J ends were trimmed by 6 bases and 3 bases, with 11 bases remaining between them. The CDR3 DNA follows: TGCAGCGTCGAAACAAGAGAAGAGACCCAGTACTTC. Translating it yields CSVETREETQYF.

For this clonotype: At one end, the junction sequence differs from germline, possibly due to a read error. V and J are TRBV12-3 or TRBV12-4 and TRBJ1-4; 8 positions agree with TRBD1. The CDR3 totals 14 residues. The CDR3 bases are TGTGTCAGCAGTGGGACAGGATATAATGAAAAACTGTTTTTT. It encodes CVSSGTGYNEKLFF.

This clonotype has ten or more counts. The chain couples TRBV6-4 to TRBJ2-3, with 9 nucleotides matching TRBD2. After removal of 2 bases from V and 2 bases from J, the junction contained 2 bases not matched to a gene. Germline values: CDR1 MRHNA, CDR2 SNTAGT. The CDR3 consists of 15 residues. The DNA of the CDR3 is TGTGCCAGCAGTGACGGCGGGGGGGCCACAGATACGCAGTATTTT. Protein product: CASSDGGGATDTQYF.

This clonotype has just a few counts. The chain uses TRBV28 and TRBJ2-7, with 8 bases that match TRBD1. This CDR3 spans 13 amino acids. Germline assignment: CDR1 MDHEN and CDR2 SYDVKM. The V gene end was trimmed by 5 bases and the J gene end by 6 bases; junction bases not matched to a gene: 6. The CDR3 spells CASSRRQGPEQYF. In DNA, the CDR3 is TGTGCCAGCAGTCGCAGACAGGGGCCCGAGCAGTACTTC.

V usage is TRBV20-1 and J usage is TRBJ1-3; D gene uncertain. The CDR3 totals 15 residues. Germline CDR1 and CDR2: DFQATT and SNEGSKA (reference sequence). Trimming cost V 1 base and J 2 bases, with 12 bases left between them. The DNA of the CDR3 is TGCAGTGCTAGAGGTGGGGAGGGCGCTGGAAACACCATATATTTT. It yields the protein CSARGGEGAGNTIYF.